Listed below are T cell receptor beta chains from one sample, sequenced in a study of blood T cell repertoires in COVID-19. Clones were sequenced by immunoSEQ multiplex PCR, and TCRdb holds only the in-frame ones, with some missing. Among approximately 180,000 clones, around 79% were seen once, and the ten largest hold around 24%. The sequenced material came from peripheral blood. The receptor source for this set is a woman in her 70s with acute or convalescent COVID-19. Both conserved end residues are part of each CDR3. D genes are given only for firm matches. Size tells how often a clone was seen (once, few, many) or the class of an expanded clone, and some rows leave it out.

NA,TRBV28,TRBJ2-2,TRBD2,CASSRGLAYTGELFF,TGTGCCAGCAGTCGTGGACTAGCTTACACCGGGGAGCTGTTTTTT
once,TRBV5-1,TRBJ2-1,NA,CASSLDSLNEQFF,TGCGCCAGCAGCTTGGACTCTCTCAATGAGCAGTTCTTC
NA,TRBV9,TRBJ1-6,NA,CASSGQTGDSPLHF,TGTGCCAGCAGCGGTCAGACAGGCGATTCACCCCTCCACTTT
NA,TRBV5-1,TRBJ2-1,NA,CASSQTTGTRDYNEQFF,TGCGCCAGCAGCCAGACAACCGGGACACGCGACTACAATGAGCAGTTCTTC
NA,TRBV6-5,TRBJ1-5,NA,CASKGRGEAQPQHF,TGTGCCAGCAAGGGCAGGGGAGAGGCTCAGCCCCAGCATTTT
NA,TRBV5-6,TRBJ2-7,NA,CASSLYKGPPYEQYF,TGTGCCAGCAGCCTCTACAAGGGGCCTCCCTACGAGCAGTACTTC
few,TRBV5-1,TRBJ2-1,TRBD2,CASSQGTSDYNEQFF,TGCGCCAGCAGCCAAGGGACTAGCGACTACAATGAGCAGTTCTTC
few,TRBV12-3/TRBV12-4,TRBJ1-6,NA,CASSLSGNSPLHF,TGTGCCAGCAGTTTATCCGGGAATTCACCCCTCCACTTT
few,TRBV28,TRBJ2-1,NA,CASSSGLPNEQFF,TGTGCCAGCAGTTCAGGCCTCCCCAATGAGCAGTTCTTC
NA,TRBV19,TRBJ1-2,TRBD1,CASSVSGQLYGYTF,TGTGCCAGTAGTGTATCGGGACAGTTATATGGCTACACCTTC
NA,TRBV7-3,TRBJ1-5,TRBD1,CASSLNDRGQPQHF,TGTGCCAGCAGCTTGAATGACAGGGGTCAGCCCCAGCATTTT
NA,TRBV4-1,TRBJ2-7,NA,CASSQDGLYEQYF,TGCGCCAGCAGCCAAGACGGACTCTACGAGCAGTACTTC
NA,TRBV7-9,TRBJ1-1,TRBD1,CASSFQGANTEAFF,TGTGCCAGCAGCTTCCAGGGGGCGAACACTGAAGCTTTCTTT